A single sample gave rise to the 21 T cell receptor beta chains below, sequenced in a study of cytomegalovirus exposure and HLA in healthy donors. Researchers ran the PCR with 60 Vbeta and 13 Jbeta primers. Measured with immunoSEQ multiplex PCR; TCRdb has only the in-frame clones, and not every one. The table lists 200,000 to 300,000 clones, just under 85% of them singletons. Sequencing was done on a sample of PBMCs. Source of these receptors: a woman in her thirties or forties in good health and CMV-seropositive.

The chain couples TRBV11-3 to TRBJ2-1, with D perhaps matching TRBD2 (5 bases). V was trimmed by 1 base and J by 8 bases, leaving 12 bases between them. This CDR3 spans 14 amino acids. Looked up from germline, CDR1 is SGHNT and CDR2 is YENEEA. In DNA form, the CDR3 reads TGTGCCAGCAGCTTAGGACGGGATTTCGATGAGCAGTTCTTC. This sequence encodes CASSLGRDFDEQFF.

This clone has a single count. The rearrangement uses TRBV7-2 and TRBJ2-3; weak D call: TRBD1 (5 bases). Trimming removed 3 bases at V and 7 bases at J, with 11 bases between. Germline V gene sequence: CDR1 SGHTA, CDR2 FQGNSA. The CDR3 runs 13 residues. Here the CDR3 reads CASSLADSYTQYF. The CDR3 coding sequence is TGTGCCAGCAGCTTGGCTGACAGCTATACGCAGTATTTT.

Remarks on this clone: At one end the junction does not follow the germline gene, possibly because of a read error. The same CDR3 is also encoded by other DNA sequences in this sample. The chain employs TRBV7-2 and TRBJ2-7; 8 nucleotides line up with TRBD1. Germline CDR1 SGHTA, CDR2 FQGNSA. This CDR3 comprises 12 residues. CDR3 nucleotide sequence: TGTGCCGTTACAGGGGGACCTTACGAGCAGTATTTC. It codes for CAVTGGPYEQYF.

V gene TRBV9 combines with J gene TRBJ2-1; 13 bases map to TRBD2. The V and J ends lost 4 bases and 3 bases, in that order; junction bases with no gene match: 10. The CDR3 spans 18 residues. Germline-derived CDR1 and CDR2 are SGDLS and YYNGEE. CDR3 loop: CASSPPTSGRADYNEQFF. CDR3 nucleotide sequence: TGTGCCAGCAGCCCCCCAACTAGCGGGAGGGCCGACTACAATGAGCAGTTCTTC.

Note on this clone: The same CDR3 can be traced to other DNA sequences in this sample. The V call is TRBV5-1, the J call TRBJ1-1; D is uncertain. The CDR3 is 13 amino acids. V was cut by 4 bases and J by 0 bases, with 7 bases left in between. From germline, CDR1 is SGHRS and CDR2 YFSETQ. The CDR3 DNA sequence: TGCGCCAGCAGCCGAGGGTTGAACACTGAAGCTTTCTTT. Residues: CASSRGLNTEAFF.

The chain couples TRBV28 to TRBJ1-5; D possibly corresponds to TRBD1 (6 bases). V was pared by 5 bases and J by 5 bases, with 16 bases between. The CDR3 has 15 residues. Germline CDR1 reads MDHEN; CDR2 reads SYDVKM. CDR3 in amino acids: CASSIQGRADQPQHF. CDR3 DNA sequence: TGTGCCAGCAGTATACAGGGTCGCGCGGATCAGCCCCAGCATTTT.

The chain joins TRBV19 to TRBJ2-3, with 9 bases matching TRBD2. Germline assignment: CDR1 LNHDA and CDR2 SQIVND (reference sequence). The junction had 2 bases not matched to a gene; V was cut back by 3 bases and J by 1 base. CDR3 size: 15 residues. The CDR3 reads CASSIGGRGTDTQYF. For the CDR3, the DNA is TGTGCCAGTAGTATCGGCGGGAGGGGCACAGATACGCAGTATTTT.

Written as DNA, the CDR3 is TGTGCCAGCAGTGAAGGGACAGATAGCACAGATACGCAGTATTTT. The encoded protein is CASSEGTDSTDTQYF. The chain uses TRBV25-1 and TRBJ2-3, with TRBD1 matching 7 bases. V shed 2 bases, J shed 0 bases, and the junction held 2 bases outside the gene matches. Germline values: CDR1 MGHDK, CDR2 SYGVNS. The CDR3 covers 15 residues.

The chain combines TRBV7-9 with TRBJ1-6; D unresolved. This CDR3 region has 15 residues. Germline V gene sequence: CDR1 SEHNR, CDR2 FQNEAQ (reference sequence). Trimming removed 6 bases at V and 6 bases at J, with 15 bases between. CDR3 coding DNA: TGTGCCAGCAGTTCCACAAGCGGCGGTAATTCACCCCTCCACTTT. This encodes CASSSTSGGNSPLHF.

J is TRBJ2-7 and V is TRBV7-9; TRBD1 aligns across 7 bases. With 5 bases clipped from V and 4 bases from J, the junction kept 8 bases outside the gene matches. The CDR3 sequence is 14 residues long. Germline CDR1 SEHNR, CDR2 FQNEAQ (reference sequence). The CDR3 region has the DNA TGTGCCAGCAGCCCCGGGACAGAGGTATACGAGCAGTACTTC. It is translated as CASSPGTEVYEQYF.

The rearrangement uses TRBV11-3 and TRBJ2-5; TRBD1 matches at 8 bases. This CDR3 spans 15 amino acids. Germline CDR1 is SGHNT and CDR2 is YENEEA. J gave up 2 bases and V 8 bases, and 10 bases lay outside the gene matches. In DNA, the CDR3 is TGTGCCAGCGGGGGGACAGGACTTTTACAAGAGACCCAGTACTTC. Residues: CASGGTGLLQETQYF.

The J gene is TRBJ2-3, the V gene TRBV11-2, with D maybe TRBD2 (6 bases). The V end lost 3 bases, the J end lost 7 bases, and 17 bases lay between the germline ends. The CDR3 is 15 amino acids. CDR1 SGHAT and CDR2 FQNNGV come from the germline V gene. The CDR3 here is CASSFRPGLSNTQYF. The CDR3 coding sequence is TGTGCCAGCAGCTTCAGACCGGGACTCTCGAATACGCAGTATTTT.

The chain employs TRBV19 and TRBJ2-7; TRBD2 might be the D (5 bases). Germline-derived CDR1 and CDR2 are LNHDA and SQIVND (reference sequence). The CDR3 has 14 amino acids. Trimming took off 3 bases at V and 0 bases at J, with 9 bases between the two ends. CDR3 nucleotides: TGTGCCAGTAGTATGGAGGAAAGCTCCTACGAGCAGTACTTC. Translated: CASSMEESSYEQYF.

V and J are TRBV9 and TRBJ2-2; 7 bases map to TRBD2. CDR1 and CDR2 from the germline V gene are SGDLS and YYNGEE. The CDR3 extends over 18 amino acids. J lost 5 bases, V lost 4 bases, and 17 bases had no gene match. The CDR3 protein is CASSTIRDSGGDTGELFF. CDR3 nucleotide sequence: TGTGCCAGCAGCACCATTCGGGATTCGGGAGGAGATACCGGGGAGCTGTTTTTT.

The rearrangement links TRBV10-3 to TRBJ1-4, with D maybe TRBD1 (5 bases). V was pared by 3 bases and J by 4 bases, with 18 bases between. Germline V CDR1 and CDR2: ENHRY, SYGVKD. CDR3 length: 17 residues. The CDR3 loop reads CAISEMGGSGGNEKLFF. CDR3 sequence (DNA): TGTGCCATCAGTGAAATGGGAGGGTCCGGGGGTAATGAAAAACTGTTTTTT.

The chain uses TRBV28 and TRBJ1-5, with no clear D. CDR3 size: 15 residues. Germline-derived CDR1 and CDR2 are MDHEN and SYDVKM. V lost 5 bases, J lost 1 base, and 12 bases lay in between. The CDR3 nucleotides are TGTGCCAGCAGTAAACACCTAGAAAGCAATCAGCCCCAGCATTTT. It yields the protein CASSKHLESNQPQHF.

The chain joins TRBV28 to TRBJ2-1; 13 positions agree with TRBD2. Germline CDR1 MDHEN, CDR2 SYDVKM. The V gene end was trimmed by 5 bases and the J gene end by 6 bases; junction bases not matched to a gene: 7. The CDR3 totals 16 residues. The CDR3 sequence: CASSPWTSGSGNEQFF. The CDR3 nucleotides are TGTGCCAGCAGTCCATGGACTAGCGGGAGTGGCAATGAGCAGTTCTTC.

The rearrangement joins TRBV5-4 to TRBJ2-7; D might be TRBD2 (7 bases). Germline-derived CDR1 and CDR2 are SGHNT and YYREEE (reference sequence). This CDR3 has 14 residues. With 1 base removed from V and 3 bases from J, the gap between germline ends came to 11 bases. CDR3 region: CASSLRGASYEQYF. As DNA, the CDR3 is TGTGCCAGCAGCTTGCGGGGGGCTAGCTACGAGCAGTACTTC.

The V and J genes are TRBV27 and TRBJ2-1; D gene uncertain. Trimming cost V 5 bases and J 2 bases, with 13 bases left between them. The germline CDR1 and CDR2 sequences are MNHEY and SMNVEV (reference sequence). This CDR3 comprises 15 residues. The CDR3 protein is CASSAQLLAYNEQFF. The CDR3 nucleotides read TGTGCCAGCAGTGCCCAATTACTCGCCTACAATGAGCAGTTCTTC.

This CDR3 reads CASSSEMTSGDNEQFF. The DNA for the CDR3 is TGTGCCAGCAGCTCGGAAATGACTAGCGGGGACAATGAGCAGTTCTTC. The rearrangement uses TRBV5-8 and TRBJ2-1; 11 positions agree with TRBD2. The CDR3 is 16 residues long. From germline, CDR1 is SGHTS and CDR2 YDEGEE. J lost 5 bases, V lost 3 bases, and 7 bases had no gene match.

The V and J genes are TRBV30 and TRBJ2-1; 11 bases agree with TRBD2. The germline V gene encodes CDR1 GTSNPN and CDR2 SVGIG (reference sequence). The CDR3 loop spans 12 amino acids. V shed 7 bases, J shed 13 bases, and the junction held 9 bases outside the gene matches. DNA of the CDR3: TGTGCCTCCTCTAGCGGGAGGTTACGACAGTTCTTC. Its translation: CASSSGRLRQFF.